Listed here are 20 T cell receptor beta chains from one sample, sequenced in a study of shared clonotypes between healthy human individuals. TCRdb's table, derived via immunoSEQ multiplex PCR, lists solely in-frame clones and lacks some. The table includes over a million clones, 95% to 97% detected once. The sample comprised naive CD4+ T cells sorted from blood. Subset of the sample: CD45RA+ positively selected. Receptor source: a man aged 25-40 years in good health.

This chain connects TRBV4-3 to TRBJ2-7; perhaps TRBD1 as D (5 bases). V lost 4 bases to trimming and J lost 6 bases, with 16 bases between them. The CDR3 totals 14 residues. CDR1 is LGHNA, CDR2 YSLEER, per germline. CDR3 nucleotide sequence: TGCGCCAGCAGCCCCAGGGTGGGCCCGGCCGAGCAGTACTTC. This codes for CASSPRVGPAEQYF.

The CDR3 reads CASSRSWGSNQPQHF. CDR3 bases: TGTGCCAGCAGCCGGTCCTGGGGAAGCAATCAGCCCCAGCATTTT. The J gene is TRBJ1-5, the V gene TRBV7-2; D is unresolved. Deletions cut 5 bases from V and 1 base from J, with 12 bases between. The CDR3 has 15 amino acids. CDR1 and CDR2 from the germline V gene are SGHTA and FQGNSA.

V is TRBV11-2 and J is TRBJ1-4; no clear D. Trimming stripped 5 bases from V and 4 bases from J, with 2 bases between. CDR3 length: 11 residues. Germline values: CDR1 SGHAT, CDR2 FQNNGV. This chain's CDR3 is CASSNNEKLFF. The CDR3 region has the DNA TGTGCCAGCAGCAATAATGAAAAACTGTTTTTT.

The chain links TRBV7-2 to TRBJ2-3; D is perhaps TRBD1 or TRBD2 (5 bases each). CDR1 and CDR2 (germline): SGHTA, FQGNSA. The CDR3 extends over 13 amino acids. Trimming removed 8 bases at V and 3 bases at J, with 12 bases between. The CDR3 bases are TGTGCCAGCGGGACGGGAATAACAGATACGCAGTATTTT. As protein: CASGTGITDTQYF.

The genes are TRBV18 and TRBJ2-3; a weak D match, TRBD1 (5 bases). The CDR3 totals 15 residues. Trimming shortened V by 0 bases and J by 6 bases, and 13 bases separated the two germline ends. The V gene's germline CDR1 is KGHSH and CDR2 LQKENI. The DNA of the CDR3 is TGTGCCAGCTCACCACCGGTTTTGACAGCGGATACGCAGTATTTT. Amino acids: CASSPPVLTADTQYF.

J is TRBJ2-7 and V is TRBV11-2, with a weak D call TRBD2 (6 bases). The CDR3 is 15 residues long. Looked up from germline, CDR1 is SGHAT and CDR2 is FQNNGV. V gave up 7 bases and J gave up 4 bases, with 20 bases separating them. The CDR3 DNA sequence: TGTGCCAGCAAAGCCCTCCGGGACTCAAGGTACGAGCAGTACTTC. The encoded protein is CASKALRDSRYEQYF.

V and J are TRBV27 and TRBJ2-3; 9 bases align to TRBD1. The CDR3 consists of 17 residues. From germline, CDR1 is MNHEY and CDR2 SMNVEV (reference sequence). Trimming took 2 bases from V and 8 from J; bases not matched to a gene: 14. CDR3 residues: CASSLVMGGQGGGTQYF. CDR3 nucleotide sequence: TGTGCCAGCAGTTTAGTTATGGGGGGACAGGGAGGGGGTACGCAGTATTTT.

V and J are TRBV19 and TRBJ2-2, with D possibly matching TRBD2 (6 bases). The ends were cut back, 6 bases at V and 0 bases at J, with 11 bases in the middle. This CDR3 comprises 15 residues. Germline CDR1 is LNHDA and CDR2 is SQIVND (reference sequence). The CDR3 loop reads CASRWDSTNTGELFF. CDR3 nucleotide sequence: TGTGCCAGTAGATGGGACTCGACGAACACCGGGGAGCTGTTTTTT.

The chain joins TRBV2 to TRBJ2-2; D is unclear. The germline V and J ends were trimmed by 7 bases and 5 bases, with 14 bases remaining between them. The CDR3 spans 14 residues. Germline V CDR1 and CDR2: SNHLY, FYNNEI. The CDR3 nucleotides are TGTGCCAGCAAAGGAAGGGTCGGGACCGGGGAGCTGTTTTTT. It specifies CASKGRVGTGELFF.

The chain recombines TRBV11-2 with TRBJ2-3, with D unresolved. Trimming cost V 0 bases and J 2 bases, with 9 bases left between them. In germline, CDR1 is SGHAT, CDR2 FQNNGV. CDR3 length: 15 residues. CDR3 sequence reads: CASSLDVRFTDTQYF. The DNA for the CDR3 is TGTGCCAGCAGCTTAGATGTCCGGTTCACAGATACGCAGTATTTT. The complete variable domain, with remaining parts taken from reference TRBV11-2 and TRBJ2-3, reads EAGVAQSPRYKIIEKRQSVAFWCNPISGHATLYWYQQILGQGPKLLIQFQNNGVVDDSQLPKDRFSAERLKGVDSTLKIQPAKLEDSAVYLCASSLDVRFTDTQYFGPGTRLTVL.

CDR3 protein: CSVGGVTGYTF. CDR3 sequence (DNA): TGCAGCGTGGGGGGGGTGACTGGCTACACCTTC. The chain combines TRBV29-1 with TRBJ1-2, with D possibly TRBD1 on 5 matching bases. This CDR3 has 11 residues. Looked up from germline, CDR1 is SQVTM and CDR2 is ANQGSEA. V lost 6 bases and J 7 bases, leaving 12 bases between the germline ends.

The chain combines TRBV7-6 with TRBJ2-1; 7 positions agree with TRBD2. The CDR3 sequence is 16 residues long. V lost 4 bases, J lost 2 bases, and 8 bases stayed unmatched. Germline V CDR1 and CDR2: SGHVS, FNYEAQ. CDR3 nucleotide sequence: TGTGCCAGCAGCTCCCTTGGCGGGAGACCCTACAATGAGCAGTTCTTC. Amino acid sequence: CASSSLGGRPYNEQFF.

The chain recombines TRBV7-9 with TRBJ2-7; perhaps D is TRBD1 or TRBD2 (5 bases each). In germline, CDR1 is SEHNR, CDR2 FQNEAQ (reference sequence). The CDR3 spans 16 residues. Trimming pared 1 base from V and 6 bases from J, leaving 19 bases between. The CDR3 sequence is CASSLVFGGEGVEQYF. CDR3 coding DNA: TGTGCCAGCAGCTTAGTTTTCGGAGGCGAAGGGGTCGAGCAGTACTTC.

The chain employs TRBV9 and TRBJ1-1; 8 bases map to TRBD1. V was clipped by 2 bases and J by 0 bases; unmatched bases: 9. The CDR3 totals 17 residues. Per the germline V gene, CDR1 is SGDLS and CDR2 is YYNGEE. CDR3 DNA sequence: TGTGCCAGCAGCGTTGACAGGGGTGGGACTATGAACACTGAAGCTTTCTTT. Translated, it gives CASSVDRGGTMNTEAFF.

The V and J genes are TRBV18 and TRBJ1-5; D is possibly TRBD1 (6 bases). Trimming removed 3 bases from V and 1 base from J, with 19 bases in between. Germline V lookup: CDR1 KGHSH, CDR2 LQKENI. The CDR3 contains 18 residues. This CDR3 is CASSPSMMGGGSNQPQHF. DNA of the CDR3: TGTGCCAGCTCACCCAGTATGATGGGGGGCGGAAGCAATCAGCCCCAGCATTTT.

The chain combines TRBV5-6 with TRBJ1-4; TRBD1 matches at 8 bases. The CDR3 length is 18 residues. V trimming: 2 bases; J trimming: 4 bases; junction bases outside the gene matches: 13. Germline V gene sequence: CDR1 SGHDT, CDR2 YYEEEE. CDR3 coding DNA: TGTGCCAGCAGCTTCCTACCCTTCACAGGGGGGGATAATGAAAAACTGTTTTTT. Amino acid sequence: CASSFLPFTGGDNEKLFF.

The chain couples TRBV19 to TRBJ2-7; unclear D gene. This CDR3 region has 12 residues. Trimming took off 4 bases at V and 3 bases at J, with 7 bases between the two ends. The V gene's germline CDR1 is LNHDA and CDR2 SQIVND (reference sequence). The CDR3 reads CASSTPNYEQYF. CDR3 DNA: TGTGCCAGTAGTACCCCCAACTACGAGCAGTACTTC.

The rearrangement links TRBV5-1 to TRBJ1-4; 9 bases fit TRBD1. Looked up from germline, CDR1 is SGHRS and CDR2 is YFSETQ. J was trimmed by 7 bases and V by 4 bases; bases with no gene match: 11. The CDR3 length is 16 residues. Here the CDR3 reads CASSPQPTGGPEKLFF. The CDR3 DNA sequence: TGCGCCAGCAGCCCGCAGCCGACAGGGGGTCCTGAAAAACTGTTTTTT. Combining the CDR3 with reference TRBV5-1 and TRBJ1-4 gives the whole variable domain KAGVTQTPRYLIKTRGQQVTLSCSPISGHRSVSWYQQTPGQGLQFLFEYFSETQRNKGNFPGRFSGRQFSNSRSEMNVSTLELGDSALYLCASSPQPTGGPEKLFFGSGTQLSVL.

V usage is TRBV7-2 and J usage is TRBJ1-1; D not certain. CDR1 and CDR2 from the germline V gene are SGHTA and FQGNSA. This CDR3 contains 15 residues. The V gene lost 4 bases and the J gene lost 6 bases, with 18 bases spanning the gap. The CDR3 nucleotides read TGTGCCAGCAGCTCCCTAGGAACTGGAATCTCTGAAGCTTTCTTT. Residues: CASSSLGTGISEAFF. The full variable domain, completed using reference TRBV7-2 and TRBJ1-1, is GAGVSQSPSNKVTEKGKDVELRCDPISGHTALYWYRQSLGQGLEFLIYFQGNSAPDKSGLPSDRFSAERTGGSVSTLTIQRTQQEDSAVYLCASSSLGTGISEAFFGQGTRLTVV.

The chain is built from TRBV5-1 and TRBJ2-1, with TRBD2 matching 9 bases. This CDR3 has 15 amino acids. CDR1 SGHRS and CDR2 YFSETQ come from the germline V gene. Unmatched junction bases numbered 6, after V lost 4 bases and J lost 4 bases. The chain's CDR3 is CASSPSGTSYNEQFF. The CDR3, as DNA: TGCGCCAGCAGCCCTAGCGGGACCAGTTACAATGAGCAGTTCTTC.